Following are 30 T cell receptor beta chains from one sample sequenced in a study of CD8 T cells in ankylosing spondylitis. The study's findings and limits: What appeared characteristic of ankylosing spondylitis blood was a TCR beta motif of under 10 highly homologous variants.

The antigens these receptors bind are not known. TCRdb re-called the 5' RACE reads through MiXCR, storing one row per CDR3 protein. The profile shows around 490,000 distinct CDR3 sequences, approximately 5% of them singletons. The source material was blood, either unsorted or a sorted T cell fraction (not recorded which). These receptors all come from a male donor with ankylosing spondylitis.

This clonotype came up many times. J is TRBJ1-1 and V is TRBV9; 7 bases fit TRBD1. Germline loops: CDR1 SGDLS, CDR2 YYNGEE. Germline trimming cut 0 bases from V and 1 base from J; bases unmatched to any gene: 3. The CDR3 is made up of 15 amino acids. In nucleotides, the CDR3 is TGTGCCAGCAGCGTAGGAGGGGGCACGAACACTGAAGCTTTCTTT. Amino acids: CASSVGGGTNTEAFF.

There are a few counts of this clonotype. In DNA, the CDR3 is TGCAGTGCTAGTGAAGCGGGGGCCTTGAACACCGGGGAGCTGTTTTTT. As protein: CSASEAGALNTGELFF. J is TRBJ2-2 and V is TRBV20-1, with 8 bases lining up with TRBD2. The CDR3 contains 16 residues. In germline, CDR1 is DFQATT, CDR2 SNEGSKA (reference sequence). With V trimmed by 3 bases and J by 1 base, 7 bases remained unmatched.

The V gene is TRBV4-2, the J gene TRBJ2-7; 8 bases match TRBD1. Looked up from germline, CDR1 is LGHNA and CDR2 is YNFKEQ. V lost 1 base to trimming and J lost 5 bases; unmatched junction nucleotides: 7. CDR3 length: 15 residues. CDR3 nucleotides: TGTGCCAGCAGCCAAGTAGGGCAGGGGGCCGACGAGCAGTACTTC. This sequence encodes CASSQVGQGADEQYF.

The table lists this clonotype with a few counts. The CDR3 region is CASSPASAYYEQYF. The CDR3 coding sequence is TGTGCCAGCAGCCCTGCTAGCGCCTACTACGAGCAGTACTTC. The chain couples TRBV27 to TRBJ2-7; tentatively, D is TRBD2 (6 bases). Trimming pared 6 bases from V and 3 bases from J, leaving 15 bases between. This CDR3 has 14 residues. Germline CDR1 MNHEY, CDR2 SMNVEV (reference sequence).

In this sample, this clonotype turned up many times. This chain joins TRBV6-1 and TRBJ2-1; 8 bases agree with TRBD2. V lost 9 bases and J lost 6; bases outside the gene matches: 7. Germline values: CDR1 MNHNS, CDR2 SASEGT. The CDR3 runs to 13 residues. CDR3 nucleotides: TGTGCCAGTGCGGGACTAGTTGTCAATGAGCAGTTCTTC. Translation: CASAGLVVNEQFF.

This clonotype showed up many times. This chain uses TRBV7-9 with TRBJ1-3; no clear D gene. Germline assignment: CDR1 SEHNR and CDR2 FQNEAQ (reference sequence). V was shortened by 5 bases and J by 0 bases, with 11 bases between the two germline ends. The length of the CDR3 is 15 residues. Here the CDR3 DNA reads TGTGCCAGCAGCCCTTACCTCAGCTCTGGAAACACCATATATTTT. Encoded protein: CASSPYLSSGNTIYF.

This clonotype was detected many times. The gene calls are TRBV25-1 and TRBJ2-2; D unresolved. The CDR3 extends over 16 amino acids. Germline V gene data show CDR1 as MGHDK and CDR2 as SYGVNS. Trimming pared 1 base from V and 6 bases from J, leaving 15 bases between. The CDR3 here is CASSESGRSPPGELFF. DNA for the CDR3: TGTGCCAGCAGTGAATCTGGCAGGAGCCCTCCCGGGGAGCTGTTTTTT. The full variable domain, in which reference TRBV25-1 and TRBJ2-2 provide the parts outside the CDR3, is EADIYQTPRYLVIGTGKKITLECSQTMGHDKMYWYQQDPGMELHLIHYSYGVNSTEKGDLSSESTVSRIRTEHFPLTLESARPSHTSQYLCASSESGRSPPGELFFGEGSRLTVL.

The chain recombines TRBV2 with TRBJ2-7, with D possibly being TRBD2 (6 bases). This CDR3 is built from 14 residues. CDR1 and CDR2 (germline): SNHLY, FYNNEI. Trimming stripped 8 bases from V and 1 base from J, with 15 bases between. CDR3 protein: CASDTGEESYEQYF. As DNA, the CDR3 is TGTGCCAGCGATACGGGGGAAGAGTCCTACGAGCAGTACTTC.

This clonotype was found many times. The chain employs TRBV5-1 and TRBJ2-1; TRBD2 agrees at 13 bases. Looked up from germline, CDR1 is SGHRS and CDR2 is YFSETQ. The ends lost 5 bases at V and 4 bases at J; junction bases unmatched: 6. The CDR3 is made up of 16 amino acids. The CDR3 sequence is CASRGLAGPSYNEQFF. CDR3 in DNA: TGCGCCAGCAGGGGACTAGCGGGACCCTCTTACAATGAGCAGTTCTTC.

The J gene is TRBJ2-1, the V gene TRBV4-3, with 11 bases matching TRBD2. Germline loops: CDR1 LGHNA, CDR2 YSLEER. Trimming removed 2 bases from V and 7 bases from J; junction bases left unmatched: 4. The CDR3 is 15 residues long. This chain's CDR3 is CASSQLAGGWNEQFF. The CDR3, as DNA: TGCGCCAGCAGCCAACTAGCGGGAGGTTGGAATGAGCAGTTCTTC.

As to this clonotype: Mismatch with germline at one junction end may stem from a read error. The chain is built from TRBV7-8 and TRBJ2-1; the D gene is possibly TRBD1 (6 bases). The CDR3 has 13 amino acids. Per the germline V gene, CDR1 is SGHVS and CDR2 is FQNEAQ. The CDR3: CASGYFRDNEQFF. The CDR3, as DNA: TGTGCCAGCGGCTATTTCCGGGACAATGAACAGTTCTTC.

This clonotype was detected many times. The V call is TRBV29-1, the J call TRBJ2-7, with D perhaps TRBD2 (6 bases). The CDR3 covers 14 residues. CDR1 is SQVTM and CDR2 is ANQGSEA in the germline V gene. Trimming left V 7 bases short and J 1 base short, with 17 bases between. The CDR3 DNA follows: TGCAGCGCCGGGCACGGGAGAAGGTCCTACGAGCAGTACTTC. It codes for CSAGHGRRSYEQYF.

The chain has TRBV24-1 and TRBJ2-1, with TRBD2 matching 8 bases. Germline-derived CDR1 and CDR2 are KGHDR and SFDVKD. This CDR3 is 16 amino acids long. V dropped 4 bases and J dropped 9; count of bases not matched to a gene: 13. The CDR3 bases are TGTGCCACCAGTGAAGCGGGGGTTAGGGTGTTGGGTGAGCAGTTCTTC. Translation gives CATSEAGVRVLGEQFF.

The table lists this clonotype with many counts. The V and J genes are TRBV7-8 and TRBJ1-5; no reliable D call. The CDR3 is 12 amino acids. Between the trimmed V and J ends, which lost 2 bases and 12 bases, there was a span of 11 bases. Germline CDR1 reads SGHVS; CDR2 reads FQNEAQ. DNA of the CDR3: TGTGCCAGCAGCTTATCCGGGCAGGACCAGCATTTT. Translated, it gives CASSLSGQDQHF.

The CDR3 is CASSQDSWENEQFF. In DNA, the CDR3 is TGCGCCAGCAGCCAAGATTCTTGGGAGAATGAGCAGTTCTTC. This chain joins TRBV4-3 and TRBJ2-1, with a possible D match to TRBD2 (5 bases). The CDR3 spans 14 residues. CDR1 is LGHNA, CDR2 YSLEER, per germline. The germline V and J ends were trimmed by 0 bases and 7 bases, with 10 bases remaining between them.

This clonotype was recorded many times. In DNA, the CDR3 is TGTGCCAGCAGCTTACGGCAGGAAACCTACGAGCAGTACTTC. Encoded protein: CASSLRQETYEQYF. V usage is TRBV7-9 and J usage is TRBJ2-7; D is unresolved. The CDR3 length is 14 residues. V dropped 2 bases and J dropped 2 bases, with 10 bases sitting between them. Germline values: CDR1 SEHNR, CDR2 FQNEAQ (reference sequence).

The chain links TRBV11-2 to TRBJ1-5, with 9 bases lining up with TRBD1. The ends lost 1 base at V and 3 bases at J; junction bases unmatched: 4. There are 16 residues in the CDR3. Germline CDR1 reads SGHAT; CDR2 reads FQNNGV. CDR3 amino acids: CASSLAGQGFNQPQHF. CDR3 sequence (DNA): TGTGCCAGCAGCTTAGCGGGACAGGGTTTCAATCAGCCCCAGCATTTT.

At least ten counts were recorded for this clonotype. The chain recombines TRBV10-3 with TRBJ2-3; 15 positions match TRBD2. This CDR3 contains 15 residues. The V gene's germline CDR1 is ENHRY and CDR2 SYGVKD. After removal of 8 bases from V and 6 bases from J, the junction contained 6 bases not matched to a gene. The CDR3 DNA reads as TGTGCCATCGGTGGACTAGCGGGAGGGACGGATACGCAGTATTTT. It encodes CAIGGLAGGTDTQYF.

V usage is TRBV7-9 and J usage is TRBJ1-3; D ambiguous. CDR1 and CDR2 from the germline V gene are SEHNR and FQNEAQ (reference sequence). The V and J ends lost 7 bases and 1 base respectively, with 5 bases between them. The CDR3 is 12 amino acids. The CDR3 DNA is TGTGCCAGCATGTCTTCTGGAAACACCATATATTTT. Translated, it gives CASMSSGNTIYF.

This clonotype has at least ten counts. The rearrangement links TRBV7-9 to TRBJ2-2, with D unclear. This CDR3 is built from 15 residues. V lost 6 bases, J lost 0 bases, and 11 bases lay in between. Germline lookup yields CDR1 SEHNR and CDR2 FQNEAQ (reference sequence). CDR3 sequence reads: CASSPRPANTGELFF. The DNA for the CDR3 is TGTGCCAGCAGTCCTCGTCCAGCGAACACCGGGGAGCTGTTTTTT.

This clonotype occurred a few times. The gene calls are TRBV28 and TRBJ1-1; 9 bases match TRBD1. Germline V lookup: CDR1 MDHEN, CDR2 SYDVKM. V lost 5 bases and J lost 1; bases outside the gene matches: 11. The CDR3 length is 17 residues. The CDR3 is CASSPVHTGGPNTEAFF. Written as DNA, the CDR3 is TGTGCCAGCAGTCCGGTGCATACAGGGGGCCCGAACACTGAAGCTTTCTTT.

This clonotype was found many times. The gene calls are TRBV5-1 and TRBJ2-1; 7 bases line up with TRBD1. The germline CDR1 and CDR2 sequences are SGHRS and YFSETQ. The CDR3 length is 16 residues. V was pared by 4 bases and J by 5 bases, with 12 bases of the junction left unmatched. The CDR3 reads CASSLTDRAPNNEQFF. The CDR3 DNA reads as TGCGCCAGCAGCCTGACAGACAGGGCCCCGAACAATGAGCAGTTCTTC.

The V call is TRBV4-1, the J call TRBJ2-1; TRBD1 matches at 9 bases. The V gene end was trimmed by 0 bases and the J gene end by 2 bases; junction bases not matched to a gene: 5. This CDR3 region has 17 residues. Looked up from germline, CDR1 is MGHRA and CDR2 is YSYEKL. Here the CDR3 DNA reads TGCGCCAGCAGCCAAGATCGGGGACAGGGTACCTACAATGAGCAGTTCTTC. Translated: CASSQDRGQGTYNEQFF.

This clonotype was found a few times. V is TRBV5-1 and J is TRBJ2-3, with 8 bases matching TRBD1. Germline V gene sequence: CDR1 SGHRS, CDR2 YFSETQ. CDR3 length equals 17 residues. V lost 2 bases to trimming and J lost 3 bases; unmatched junction nucleotides: 11. CDR3 bases: TGCGCCAGCAGCTTAGCCGACAGGGGCGGGAAAACAGATACGCAGTATTTT. Protein sequence: CASSLADRGGKTDTQYF.

This clonotype was recorded at least ten times. The chain recombines TRBV10-3 with TRBJ2-7, with 8 bases lining up with TRBD1. V shed 2 bases, J shed 6 bases, and the junction held 21 bases outside the gene matches. CDR1 is ENHRY, CDR2 SYGVKD, per germline. The CDR3 length is 19 residues. The CDR3 reads CAISEPKDIDRGLTSEQYF. The DNA for the CDR3 is TGTGCCATCAGTGAGCCAAAGGATATAGACAGGGGATTAACTAGCGAGCAGTACTTC.

The table lists this clonotype with many counts. The V and J genes are TRBV12-3 or TRBV12-4 and TRBJ1-5, with 9 bases identical to TRBD1. CDR3 size: 14 residues. V dropped 4 bases and J dropped 9; count of bases not matched to a gene: 7. CDR3 region: CASSSPGQGMPQHF. In DNA, the CDR3 is TGTGCCAGCAGTTCCCCGGGACAGGGTATGCCCCAGCATTTT.

There are many counts of this clonotype. The rearrangement joins TRBV27 to TRBJ1-1; 7 bases fit TRBD1. Germline CDR1 and CDR2: MNHEY and SMNVEV (reference sequence). CDR3 length equals 15 residues. With V trimmed by 3 bases and J by 1 base, 5 bases remained unmatched. CDR3 protein: CASSLTGLENTEAFF. DNA for the CDR3: TGTGCCAGCAGTTTGACAGGGTTGGAGAACACTGAAGCTTTCTTT.

This clonotype has a count of ten or more. The V call is TRBV7-9, the J call TRBJ2-4; 8 nucleotides line up with TRBD1. V was pared by 5 bases and J by 3 bases, with 12 bases of the junction left unmatched. Per the germline V gene, CDR1 is SEHNR and CDR2 is FQNEAQ (reference sequence). CDR3 length: 17 residues. The DNA of the CDR3 is TGTGCCAGCAGCCCGTCCTCAGGACAGGGTGGCAAAAACATTCAGTACTTC. Translation gives CASSPSSGQGGKNIQYF.

This clonotype was seen many times. The J gene is TRBJ2-7, the V gene TRBV3-1, with TRBD2 identical over 7 bases. This CDR3 region has 17 residues. Germline CDR1 and CDR2: LGHDT and YNNKEL (reference sequence). Unmatched junction bases numbered 12, after V lost 4 bases and J lost 0 bases. The CDR3 DNA reads TGTGCCAGCAGCCGGGACTACCCTTCTTACAACTCCTACGAGCAGTACTTC. Amino acids: CASSRDYPSYNSYEQYF.

This clonotype came up many times. The CDR3: CSVVDGSSYEQYF. CDR3 nucleotides: TGCAGCGTTGTTGACGGGAGCTCCTACGAGCAGTACTTC. V and J are TRBV29-1 and TRBJ2-7, with D perhaps matching TRBD2 (6 bases). The CDR3 is made up of 13 amino acids. V was shortened by 4 bases and J by 0 bases, with 10 bases between the two germline ends. The V gene's germline CDR1 is SQVTM and CDR2 ANQGSEA.